Below, 9 T cell receptor beta chains from the same sample are listed, as sequenced in a study of T cells in Graves' hyperthyroidism and ophthalmopathy. The CDR3 regions of TCR beta were amplified from RNA transcripts. Researchers ran a first-round RT-PCR on the TCR CDR3 using the HTBI primer set. TCRdb redid the calling of the multiplex PCR reads with MiXCR, one entry per CDR3 protein. The data contain around 300,000 distinct CDR3 sequences, less than 30% of them seen just once; the ten biggest clones take up about a quarter. The sequencing sample was made of blood. These receptors were collected from a man aged 40-50 years with Graves' hyperthyroidism that later progressed to Graves' ophthalmopathy.

This clonotype was seen at least ten times. The rearrangement links TRBV5-1 to TRBJ1-6; TRBD1 might be the D (6 bases). Trimming cost V 4 bases and J 7 bases, with 12 bases left between them. The CDR3 extends over 14 amino acids. Germline lookup yields CDR1 SGHRS and CDR2 YFSETQ. As DNA, the CDR3 is TGCGCCAGCAGCGATGGACAGCCCAATTCACCCCTCCACTTT. Translating gives CASSDGQPNSPLHF.

This clonotype was seen many times. V is TRBV12-3 or TRBV12-4 and J is TRBJ1-3, with D perhaps TRBD1 (6 bases). The CDR3 runs 17 residues. V was clipped by 6 bases and J by 0 bases, with 18 bases between them. As DNA, the CDR3 is TGTGCCAGCAGCTCGGGCCAGGGGACCCGCTCTGGAAACACCATATATTTT. It codes for CASSSGQGTRSGNTIYF.

This clonotype showed up many times. The chain is built from TRBV12-3 or TRBV12-4 and TRBJ2-7; D might be TRBD1 (6 bases). The V end was cut by 4 bases, the J end by 3 bases, with 13 bases between. This CDR3 is built from 14 residues. The CDR3 coding sequence is TGTGCCAGCAGTTCGGCCATAGGGGGCTACGAGCAGTACTTC. Its protein product is CASSSAIGGYEQYF.

Notes on this clonotype: At one end the junction does not follow the germline gene, possibly because of a read error. The rearrangement uses TRBV6-2 or TRBV6-3 and TRBJ2-7; 10 bases match TRBD2. Looked up from germline, CDR1 is MNHEY and CDR2 is SVGEGT. The CDR3 is 14 amino acids. The chain's CDR3 is CACSVISGRYEQYF. CDR3 coding DNA: TGTGCCTGCAGTGTCATTAGCGGGAGGTACGAGCAGTACTTC.

The chain uses TRBV7-8 and TRBJ1-5; no clear D. The CDR3 sequence is 13 residues long. CDR1 and CDR2 (germline): SGHVS, FQNEAQ. Trimming shortened V by 1 base and J by 6 bases, and 7 bases separated the two germline ends. CDR3 sequence: CASSLEPRQPQHF. The CDR3 DNA reads TGTGCCAGCAGCTTAGAACCCCGTCAGCCCCAGCATTTT.

The chain uses TRBV28 and TRBJ2-7, with TRBD2 matching over 14 bases. Germline values: CDR1 MDHEN, CDR2 SYDVKM. V shed 4 bases, J shed 5 bases, and the junction held 4 bases outside the gene matches. The CDR3 is 15 residues long. The CDR3 loop is CASSSPGLAGDEQYF. The CDR3 DNA reads TGTGCCAGCAGTTCCCCGGGACTAGCGGGAGACGAGCAGTACTTC.

The table lists this clonotype with many counts. The rearrangement uses TRBV6-5 and TRBJ2-7, with 11 bases aligning to TRBD1. The germline V gene has CDR1 MNHEY and CDR2 SVGAGI. The CDR3 extends over 18 amino acids. V shed 2 bases, J shed 3 bases, and the junction held 12 bases outside the gene matches. CDR3 sequence: CASSYPPPWDRGFYEQYF. DNA for the CDR3: TGTGCCAGCAGTTACCCTCCTCCTTGGGACAGGGGGTTCTACGAGCAGTACTTC.

This clonotype was seen many times. The chain's CDR3 is CASKTTGTANNQPQHF. Written as DNA, the CDR3 is TGTGCCAGTAAAACGACCGGGACAGCCAACAATCAGCCCCAGCATTTT. V usage is TRBV19 and J usage is TRBJ1-5, with 7 bases fitting TRBD1. The CDR3 is 16 residues long. J gave up 3 bases and V 7 bases, and 12 bases lay outside the gene matches. Per germline, CDR1 LNHDA and CDR2 SQIVND (reference sequence).

This clonotype has ten or more counts. V usage is TRBV6-1 and J usage is TRBJ2-7; D unresolved. The CDR3 sequence is 13 residues long. Trimming cost V 6 bases and J 2 bases, with 11 bases left between them. Germline CDR1 is MNHNS and CDR2 is SASEGT. CDR3 sequence: CASRDQGPYEQYF. CDR3 sequence (DNA): TGTGCCAGCAGAGACCAAGGACCCTACGAGCAGTACTTC.